The TCR beta chain under discussion was sequenced for a study of T cell responses to AZD1222 COVID-19 vaccine. Study outcomes and limitations: Reportedly, nearly half of unique spike TCRs recognized epitopes outside B.1.351/B.1.1.7 mutations. AZD1222 recipients seropositive at baseline numbered only five to seven. Females made up more of the donors, who were largely white British, and clonal diversity may have come out too low.

Method: immunoSEQ multiplex PCR; TCRdb's copy keeps in-frame clones and lacks some. The sample lists some 130,000 clones; roughly nine tenths were seen once. Comments on this clone: Its antigen is unknown.

The CDR3 spans 15 residues. Germline values: CDR1 SGHAT, CDR2 FQNNGV. J gave up 4 bases and V 0 bases, and 2 bases lay outside the gene matches. This TCR was recovered from an adult who received the AZD1222 COVID-19 vaccine. J is TRBJ2-2 and V is TRBV11-2, with TRBD2 identical over 7 bases. The sample consisted of peripheral blood, taken 28 days after the second AZD1222 dose. CDR3 nucleotide sequence: TGTGCCAGCAGCTTAGAAGCGGGGTCCACCGGGGAGCTGTTTTTT. Translated: CASSLEAGSTGELFF.